This TCR beta chain stems from a study of T-cell reconstitution after alpha-beta-depleted transplantation in children (TCRdb year 2016). Broadly, across the study: T-cell immune reconstitution after TCRalphabeta/CD19-depleted allogeneic hematopoietic cell transplantation in children was quantitatively tracked in the study by means of TCR repertoire profiling.

V drops 0 bases and J drops 1 base, leaving 11 bases in between. The CDR3 covers 16 residues, taking in both the cysteine and the phenylalanine. This entry keeps only the CDR3 DNA: 48 bases, framed from base 1. The germline V gene gives CDR1 as SGHRS and CDR2 as YFSETQ. This clonotype was detected only a few times. Its recognized antigen is unknown. Within one base of it there is no much larger clone, and no base qualities were kept. Broader findings and caveats from the paper: In some patients, the high TCRbeta diversity seen at day 60 was put down to recipient T cells and intrathymic progenitors that had survived conditioning. Over subsequent months, a decline in hyperexpanded clone frequencies was noted, and after one year, T-cell counts and TCRbeta diversity were mostly ascribed to newly produced T cells. Apparently early alphabetaT-cell count recovery about two months after transplant reportedly relied on only several hundred rapidly expanded clones derived from non-depleted graft cells.

Read against the paper, the sample's treatment or condition label means: allogeneic hematopoietic cell transplantation with graft depleted of TCRalphabeta T cells and CD19 B cells. The children who served as transplant recipients had been given grafts of TCRalphabeta/CD19-depleted allogeneic hematopoietic cells. Libraries were built with PCR. TCRdb records Illumina HiSeq 2500 as the sequencer. To normalize quantification of the TCRbeta repertoire, the TCR libraries were built with molecular barcoding that relied on unique molecular identifiers. Clones were called with MiXCR by TCRdb after fastp trimmed the public reads at Q25, and only in-frame beta chains were retained. Every entry covers one CDR3 protein and lists the most common genes and DNA from its rows. The sample table holds 500,000 to 600,000 distinct CDR3 sequences, of which 20% to 30% were seen once. In total, the top ten clones hold under 45% of the sample.

The sequence joins TRBV5-1 to TRBJ2-1, with no confidently assigned D gene. The sequenced sample was PBMCs, obtained before TCRalphabeta/CD19-depleted stem cell transplant. This clonotype was obtained from a boy under three years old with Wiskott-Aldrich syndrome, due to receive a stem cell transplant. The CDR3 amino acid sequence is: CASSLGPRPSYNEQFF. The DNA sequence is as follows: TGCGCCAGCAGCTTGGGGCCCAGGCCTTCCTACAATGAGCAGTTCTTC.